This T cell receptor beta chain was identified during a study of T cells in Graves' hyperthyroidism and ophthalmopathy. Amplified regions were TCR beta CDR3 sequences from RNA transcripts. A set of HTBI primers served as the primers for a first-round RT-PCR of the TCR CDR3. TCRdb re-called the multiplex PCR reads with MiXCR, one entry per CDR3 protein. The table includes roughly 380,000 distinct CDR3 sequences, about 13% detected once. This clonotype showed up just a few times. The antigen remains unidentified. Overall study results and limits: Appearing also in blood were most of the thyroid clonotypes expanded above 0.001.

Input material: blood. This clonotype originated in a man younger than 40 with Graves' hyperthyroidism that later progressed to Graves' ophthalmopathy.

The CDR3 bases are TGTGCCAGCAGATCGACAGGGTGGAATTTGCGTGGCTACACCTTC. The encoded protein is CASRSTGWNLRGYTF. The V gene is TRBV9, the J gene TRBJ1-2; 7 bases line up with TRBD1. The CDR3 has 15 residues. After removal of 5 bases from V and 7 bases from J, the junction contained 14 bases not matched to a gene. Germline CDR1 is SGDLS and CDR2 is YYNGEE.